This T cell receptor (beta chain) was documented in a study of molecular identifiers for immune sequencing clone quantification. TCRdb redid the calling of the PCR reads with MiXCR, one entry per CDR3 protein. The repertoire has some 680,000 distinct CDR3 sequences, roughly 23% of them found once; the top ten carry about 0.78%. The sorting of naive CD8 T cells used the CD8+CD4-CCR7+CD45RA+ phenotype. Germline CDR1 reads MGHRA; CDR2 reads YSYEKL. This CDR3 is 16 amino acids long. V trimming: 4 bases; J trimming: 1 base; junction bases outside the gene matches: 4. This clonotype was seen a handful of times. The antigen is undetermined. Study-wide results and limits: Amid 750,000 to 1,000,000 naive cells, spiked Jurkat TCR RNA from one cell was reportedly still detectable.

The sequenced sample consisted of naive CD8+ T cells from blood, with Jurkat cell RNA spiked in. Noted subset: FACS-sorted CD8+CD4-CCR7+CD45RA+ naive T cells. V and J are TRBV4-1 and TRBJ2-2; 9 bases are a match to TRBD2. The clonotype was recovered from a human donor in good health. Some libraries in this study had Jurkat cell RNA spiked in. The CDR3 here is CASSLTSGQNTGELFF. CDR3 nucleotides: TGCGCCAGCAGCCTTACTAGCGGGCAGAACACCGGGGAGCTGTTTTTT.